This T cell receptor beta chain was obtained from a study of shared clonotypes between healthy human individuals. Trimming stripped 6 bases from V and 4 bases from J, with 12 bases between. The germline V gene encodes CDR1 MNHEY and CDR2 SVGAGI. The CDR3 is 13 residues long. Ten immunoSEQ deep assay plates were used to sequence unsorted PBMC DNA. The method was immunoSEQ multiplex PCR; TCRdb's version includes in-frame clones alone and lacks a portion of them. The sample has some 480,000 clones, around 80% seen once. Material for sequencing was PBMCs. This chain links TRBV6-5 with TRBJ1-1, with D possibly being TRBD1 (5 bases). The receptor comes from a woman aged 40 to 55 in good health. Some clones in this sample may be carry-over from other donors' samples. CDR3 protein: CASRGGLGTEAFF. The CDR3 coding sequence is TGTGCCAGCAGGGGGGGGTTGGGCACTGAAGCTTTCTTT.